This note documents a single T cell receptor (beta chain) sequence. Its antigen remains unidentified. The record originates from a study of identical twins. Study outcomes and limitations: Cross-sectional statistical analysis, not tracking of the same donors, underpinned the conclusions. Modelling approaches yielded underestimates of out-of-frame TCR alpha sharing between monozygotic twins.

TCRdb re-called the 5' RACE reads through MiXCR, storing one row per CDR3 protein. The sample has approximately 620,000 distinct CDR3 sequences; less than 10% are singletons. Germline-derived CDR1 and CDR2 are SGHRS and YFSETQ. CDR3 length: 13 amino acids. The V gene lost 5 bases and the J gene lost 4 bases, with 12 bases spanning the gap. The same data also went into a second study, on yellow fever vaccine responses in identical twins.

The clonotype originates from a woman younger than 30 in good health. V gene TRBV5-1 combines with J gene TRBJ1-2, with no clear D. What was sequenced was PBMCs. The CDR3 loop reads CASSYDSSYGYTF. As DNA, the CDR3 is TGCGCCAGCAGTTATGACTCCTCCTATGGCTACACCTTC.